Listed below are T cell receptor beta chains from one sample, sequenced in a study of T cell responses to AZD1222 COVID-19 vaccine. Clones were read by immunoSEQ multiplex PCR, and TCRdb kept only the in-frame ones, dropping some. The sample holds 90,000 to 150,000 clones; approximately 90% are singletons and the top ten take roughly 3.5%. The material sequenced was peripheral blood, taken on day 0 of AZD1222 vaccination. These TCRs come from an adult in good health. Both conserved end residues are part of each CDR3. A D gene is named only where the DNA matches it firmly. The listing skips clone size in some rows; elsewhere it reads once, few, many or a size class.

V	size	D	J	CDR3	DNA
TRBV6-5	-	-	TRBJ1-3	CASSQGLSGNTIYF	TGTGCCAGCAGCCAGGGGCTCTCTGGAAACACCATATATTTT
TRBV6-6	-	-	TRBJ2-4	CASSPRETAKNIQYF	TGTGCCAGCAGCCCCAGGGAGACTGCCAAAAACATTCAGTACTTC
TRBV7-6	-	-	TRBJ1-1	CASSLAARSNTEAFF	TGTGCCAGCAGCTTAGCGGCGCGGTCGAACACTGAAGCTTTCTTT
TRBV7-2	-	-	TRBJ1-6	CASSLGQINNSPLHF	TGTGCCAGCAGCTTAGGACAGATAAATAATTCACCCCTCCACTTT
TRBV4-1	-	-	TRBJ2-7	CASSQAVTDPPYYEQYF	TGCGCCAGCAGCCAAGCGGTTACGGACCCCCCTTACTACGAGCAGTACTTC
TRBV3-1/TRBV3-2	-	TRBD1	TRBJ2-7	CASSRKGQGHYEQYF	TGTGCCAGCAGCCGAAAGGGACAGGGGCACTACGAGCAGTACTTC
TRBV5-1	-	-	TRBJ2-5	CASRGETQYF	TGCGCCAGCAGGGGGGAGACCCAGTACTTC
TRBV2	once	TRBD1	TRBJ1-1	CASSPQTGRNTEAFF	TGTGCCAGCAGTCCTCAGACAGGGAGGAACACTGAAGCTTTCTTT
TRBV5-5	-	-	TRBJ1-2	CASSLAVENYGYTF	TGTGCCAGCAGCTTGGCGGTGGAAAACTATGGCTACACCTTC
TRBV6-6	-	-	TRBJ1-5	CASSFRQTQHF	TGTGCCAGCAGTTTCCGACAGACCCAGCATTTT
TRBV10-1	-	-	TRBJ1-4	CASSESGFEKLFF	TGCGCCAGCAGTGAGTCCGGCTTTGAAAAACTGTTTTTT
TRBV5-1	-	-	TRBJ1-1	CASSLEGVEVTGAFF	TGCGCCAGCAGCTTGGAGGGGGTGGAAGTCACGGGAGCTTTCTTT
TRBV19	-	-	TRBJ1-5	CASSILQVSGNQPQHF	TGTGCCAGTAGTATACTTCAGGTGAGCGGCAATCAGCCCCAGCATTTT
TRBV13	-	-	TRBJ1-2	CASSSEAEGVQGYTF	TGTGCCAGCAGCTCCGAAGCCGAGGGAGTACAGGGCTACACCTTC
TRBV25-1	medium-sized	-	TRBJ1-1	CASSLSGRDTEAFF	TGTGCCAGCAGTCTCTCGGGTAGGGACACTGAAGCTTTCTTT
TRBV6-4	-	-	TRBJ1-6	CASRGGNNSPLHF	TGTGCCAGCCGAGGGGGAAATAATTCACCCCTCCACTTT
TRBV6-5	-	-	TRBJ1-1	CAIRSGQMNTEAFF	TGTGCCATCCGATCCGGACAGATGAACACTGAAGCTTTCTTT
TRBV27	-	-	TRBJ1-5	CASSLFGSSNQPQHF	TGTGCCAGCAGCCTCTTCGGGAGTTCTAATCAGCCCCAGCATTTT
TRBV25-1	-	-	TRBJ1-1	CASSGQRNTEAFF	TGTGCCAGCAGTGGACAGAGAAACACTGAAGCTTTCTTT
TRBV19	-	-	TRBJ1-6	CASTGTLQGPYNSPLHF	TGTGCCAGTACCGGGACATTGCAGGGTCCATATAATTCACCCCTCCACTTT
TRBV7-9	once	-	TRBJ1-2	CASSFPPANYGYTF	TGTGCCAGCAGCTTCCCCCCAGCTAACTATGGCTACACCTTC
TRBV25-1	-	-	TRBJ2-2	CASSEYSLGSVVGELFF	TGTGCCAGCAGTGAATATAGCCTGGGGTCGGTAGTCGGGGAGCTGTTTTTT
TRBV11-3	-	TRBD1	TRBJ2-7	CASSLAGQGTEQYF	TGTGCCAGCAGCTTAGCGGGACAGGGGACCGAGCAGTACTTC
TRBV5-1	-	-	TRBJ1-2	CASSRNIGAQGGYTF	TGCGCCAGCAGCAGGAATATCGGGGCGCAGGGCGGCTACACCTTC
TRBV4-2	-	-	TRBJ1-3	CASSQQLGAHTIYF	TGTGCCAGCAGCCAACAGTTAGGCGCACACACCATATATTTT
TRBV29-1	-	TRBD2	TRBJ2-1	CSVAVGLAGSNEQFF	TGCAGCGTGGCGGTAGGACTAGCGGGTTCCAATGAGCAGTTCTTC
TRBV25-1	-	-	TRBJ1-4	CASSGRDNTNEKLFF	TGTGCCAGCAGTGGCCGGGACAATACTAATGAAAAACTGTTTTTT
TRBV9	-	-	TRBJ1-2	CASSGGPGNYGYTF	TGTGCCAGCAGCGGCGGCCCGGGGAACTATGGCTACACCTTC
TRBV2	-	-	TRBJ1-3	CASREQGTGNTIYF	TGTGCCAGCAGGGAACAGGGTACTGGAAACACCATATATTTT
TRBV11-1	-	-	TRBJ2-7	CASSLSDSTYEQYF	TGTGCCAGCAGCTTATCGGACAGCACCTACGAGCAGTACTTC
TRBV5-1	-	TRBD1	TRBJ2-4	CASSPQGSLGRDIQYF	TGCGCCAGCAGCCCACAGGGGAGCCTTGGGCGTGACATTCAGTACTTC
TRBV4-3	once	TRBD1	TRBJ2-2	CASSQLLTGGEDTGELFF	TGCGCCAGCAGCCAACTACTGACAGGGGGCGAGGACACCGGGGAGCTGTTTTTT
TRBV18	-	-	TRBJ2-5	CASSPPPPGLETQYF	TGTGCCAGCTCACCACCCCCCCCGGGCTTAGAGACCCAGTACTTC
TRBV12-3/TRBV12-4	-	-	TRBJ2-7	CASSPGFQFEQYF	TGTGCCAGCAGCCCCGGGTTCCAATTCGAGCAGTACTTC
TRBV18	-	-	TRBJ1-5	CASSPAESNQPQHF	TGTGCCAGCTCACCGGCAGAGAGCAATCAGCCCCAGCATTTT
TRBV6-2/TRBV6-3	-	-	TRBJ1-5	CASSYSIEATGAINQPQHF	TGTGCCAGCAGTTACTCGATAGAGGCCACCGGCGCAATCAATCAGCCCCAGCATTTT
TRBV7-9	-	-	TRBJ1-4	CASSFLVWQVNEKLFF	TGTGCCAGCAGCTTCCTTGTGTGGCAGGTTAATGAAAAACTGTTTTTT
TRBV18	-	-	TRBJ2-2	CASSRAAGADTGELFF	TGTGCCAGCTCACGTGCAGCGGGCGCTGACACCGGGGAGCTGTTTTTT
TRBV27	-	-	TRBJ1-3	CASSLNQLGNTIYF	TGTGCCAGCAGTTTGAATCAGCTTGGAAACACCATATATTTT
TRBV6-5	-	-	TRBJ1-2	CASSYSTGKGDGYTF	TGTGCCAGCAGTTACTCTACAGGGAAAGGGGATGGCTACACCTTC
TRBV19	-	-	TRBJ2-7	CASSGLAFAEQYF	TGTGCCAGTAGTGGGCTAGCGTTCGCCGAGCAGTACTTC
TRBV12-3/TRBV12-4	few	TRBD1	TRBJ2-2	CASSFRGTGKLFF	TGTGCCAGCAGTTTTAGGGGGACAGGGAAGCTGTTTTTT
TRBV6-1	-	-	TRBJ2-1	CASSEAGGVLYNEQFF	TGTGCCAGCAGTGAAGCAGGGGGGGTACTCTACAATGAGCAGTTCTTC
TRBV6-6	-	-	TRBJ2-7	CASSYPFGRTYEQYF	TGTGCCAGCAGTTACCCGTTCGGGAGAACCTACGAGCAGTACTTC
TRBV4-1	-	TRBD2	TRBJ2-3	CASSQPPGLASDTQYF	TGCGCCAGCAGCCAACCCCCGGGACTAGCGTCAGATACGCAGTATTTT